This is a list of T cell receptor beta chains from one sample in a study of blood T cell repertoires in COVID-19. The table came from immunoSEQ multiplex PCR; TCRdb's copy has only in-frame clones and leaves some out. The sample lists around 170,000 clones; around four fifths were seen once. Sequencing was done on a sample of peripheral blood. The receptor set was obtained from a man between 65 and 85 years old who had recovered from COVID-19. The conserved cysteine and the conserved F or W are not part of the CDR3 here. Fields, in order: V gene, J gene, CDR3 length, clone size, CDR3 protein. The size of a clone is reported for some rows only, either as once, few or many, or as a class for expanded clones.

v_gene: TRBV3-1/TRBV3-2
j_gene: TRBJ2-7
len: 13
abundance: few
CDR3aa: ASSQLAGANYEQY

v_gene: TRBV18
j_gene: TRBJ1-2
len: 14
abundance: .
CDR3aa: ASSLSRQGQVYGYT

v_gene: TRBV24-1
j_gene: TRBJ2-1
len: 15
abundance: .
CDR3aa: ATSEPPGQGVGNEQF

v_gene: TRBV19
j_gene: TRBJ2-2
len: 14
abundance: .
CDR3aa: ASGGLAGTNTGELF

v_gene: TRBV3-1/TRBV3-2
j_gene: TRBJ1-3
len: 14
abundance: few
CDR3aa: ASSQEALTNRNTIY

v_gene: TRBV18
j_gene: TRBJ2-1
len: 13
abundance: .
CDR3aa: ASSPPAREGKEQF

v_gene: TRBV5-1
j_gene: TRBJ1-5
len: 12
abundance: few
CDR3aa: ASSSGQGGQPQH

v_gene: TRBV5-1
j_gene: TRBJ2-7
len: 13
abundance: .
CDR3aa: ASSARAGPAYEQY

v_gene: TRBV15
j_gene: TRBJ2-7
len: 13
abundance: .
CDR3aa: ATSRAGSGSYEQY

v_gene: TRBV9
j_gene: TRBJ1-6
len: 12
abundance: few
CDR3aa: ASSEGTTNSPLH

v_gene: TRBV19
j_gene: TRBJ1-1
len: 14
abundance: .
CDR3aa: ASSIDVGQGGTEAF

v_gene: TRBV9
j_gene: TRBJ1-5
len: 12
abundance: once
CDR3aa: ASSGQGSNQPQH

v_gene: TRBV7-2
j_gene: TRBJ2-5
len: 13
abundance: .
CDR3aa: ASSIPTSGTETQY

v_gene: TRBV27
j_gene: TRBJ2-2
len: 15
abundance: once
CDR3aa: ASTPRGANKTWGELF

v_gene: TRBV11-3
j_gene: TRBJ2-1
len: 15
abundance: .
CDR3aa: ASSPDSGREGYNEQF

v_gene: TRBV29-1
j_gene: TRBJ1-2
len: 12
abundance: .
CDR3aa: SAVTGMHNYGYT

v_gene: TRBV6-2/TRBV6-3
j_gene: TRBJ1-5
len: 11
abundance: .
CDR3aa: ASSYEERQPQH

v_gene: TRBV7-5
j_gene: TRBJ2-3
len: 11
abundance: .
CDR3aa: ARSLAPGDTQY

v_gene: TRBV30
j_gene: TRBJ2-1
len: 11
abundance: .
CDR3aa: AWSREGFNEQF

v_gene: TRBV7-7
j_gene: TRBJ2-2
len: 14
abundance: .
CDR3aa: ASSSASGMGTGELF

v_gene: TRBV3-1/TRBV3-2
j_gene: TRBJ1-2
len: 11
abundance: .
CDR3aa: ASSQGRFYGYT

v_gene: TRBV5-6
j_gene: TRBJ2-7
len: 12
abundance: .
CDR3aa: ASSLGPGVYEQY

v_gene: TRBV5-1
j_gene: TRBJ1-1
len: 15
abundance: .
CDR3aa: ASSLDPEGAGAIEAF

v_gene: TRBV7-2
j_gene: TRBJ1-6
len: 13
abundance: few
CDR3aa: ASSLERTYNSPLH

v_gene: TRBV11-2
j_gene: TRBJ2-7
len: 12
abundance: once
CDR3aa: ASSHGQGAYEQY

v_gene: TRBV6-5
j_gene: TRBJ1-1
len: 11
abundance: few
CDR3aa: ASSRGSTGEAF

v_gene: TRBV16
j_gene: TRBJ1-3
len: 14
abundance: .
CDR3aa: ASSQSRGLTGNTIY

v_gene: TRBV7-9
j_gene: TRBJ1-1
len: 12
abundance: .
CDR3aa: ASSLRAQGSEAF

v_gene: TRBV6-1
j_gene: TRBJ1-2
len: 12
abundance: .
CDR3aa: ASSEAGRVGGYT

v_gene: TRBV6-6
j_gene: TRBJ2-3
len: 13
abundance: .
CDR3aa: ATSGRGMSTDTQY

v_gene: TRBV27
j_gene: TRBJ1-5
len: 13
abundance: .
CDR3aa: ASRLTGFANQPQH

v_gene: TRBV4-2
j_gene: TRBJ2-2
len: 16
abundance: .
CDR3aa: ASSQEALAGASGGELF

v_gene: TRBV5-1
j_gene: TRBJ1-2
len: 13
abundance: .
CDR3aa: ASSQGQLSNYGYT

v_gene: TRBV9
j_gene: TRBJ1-4
len: 13
abundance: .
CDR3aa: ASSASGGTNEKLF

v_gene: TRBV19
j_gene: TRBJ1-1
len: 12
abundance: .
CDR3aa: ASTTGGGYTEAF

v_gene: TRBV6-1
j_gene: TRBJ1-1
len: 14
abundance: .
CDR3aa: ASSVQRSLLNTEAF

v_gene: TRBV7-2
j_gene: TRBJ1-2
len: 10
abundance: .
CDR3aa: ASSLDGWGYT

v_gene: TRBV28
j_gene: TRBJ2-3
len: 14
abundance: .
CDR3aa: ASSPGRGGAGGTQY

v_gene: TRBV7-2
j_gene: TRBJ2-3
len: 12
abundance: .
CDR3aa: ASSQSVGLITQY

v_gene: TRBV27
j_gene: TRBJ2-3
len: 16
abundance: .
CDR3aa: ASSLFPFGGSSTDTQY

v_gene: TRBV7-8
j_gene: TRBJ2-1
len: 13
abundance: .
CDR3aa: ASSLVLAGGNEQF

v_gene: TRBV19
j_gene: TRBJ2-7
len: 12
abundance: few
CDR3aa: ASSARQGSYEQY

v_gene: TRBV18
j_gene: TRBJ2-6
len: 11
abundance: .
CDR3aa: ASSPTGANVLT

v_gene: TRBV4-1
j_gene: TRBJ2-1
len: 11
abundance: .
CDR3aa: ASSQYIAEQQF

v_gene: TRBV25-1
j_gene: TRBJ2-2
len: 14
abundance: .
CDR3aa: ASSERRDRVDGELF

v_gene: TRBV2
j_gene: TRBJ2-1
len: 12
abundance: .
CDR3aa: ASRLAGPYNEQF

v_gene: TRBV3-1/TRBV3-2
j_gene: TRBJ1-3
len: 13
abundance: .
CDR3aa: ASSQGTNSGNTIY

v_gene: TRBV5-5
j_gene: TRBJ2-7
len: 13
abundance: .
CDR3aa: ASSLIRDSSYEQY

v_gene: TRBV5-8
j_gene: TRBJ2-1
len: 13
abundance: once
CDR3aa: ASSPGQGLSNEQF

v_gene: TRBV2
j_gene: TRBJ1-1
len: 11
abundance: .
CDR3aa: ASSVAGTTEAF

v_gene: TRBV11-3
j_gene: TRBJ1-2
len: 16
abundance: .
CDR3aa: ASSLDRGQGAGIGGYT

v_gene: TRBV28
j_gene: TRBJ1-2
len: 13
abundance: once
CDR3aa: ASSLSHLRVRGYT